Listed below are T cell receptor beta chains from one sample, sequenced in a study of blood T cell repertoires in COVID-19. Profiled with immunoSEQ multiplex PCR; TCRdb holds only in-frame clones, not every one. The sample lists approximately 150,000 clones; around nine tenths were seen once. Sequenced input: peripheral blood. The receptor source for this set is a woman between 45 and 65 years old with active or convalescent COVID-19. Both conserved end residues are part of each CDR3. Each record gives: J gene, CDR3 length, V gene, CDR3 protein.

j_call: TRBJ1-2; cdr3_length: 15; v_call: TRBV4-3; cdr3_aa: CASSQAGGSSPGYTF
j_call: TRBJ2-3; cdr3_length: 15; v_call: TRBV11-2; cdr3_aa: CASSLEAGPTDTQYF
j_call: TRBJ1-3; cdr3_length: 16; v_call: TRBV7-9; cdr3_aa: CASSTRGTGTGNTIYF
j_call: TRBJ1-5; cdr3_length: 18; v_call: TRBV24-1; cdr3_aa: CATSDHPLQGPFNQPQHF
j_call: TRBJ2-1; cdr3_length: 16; v_call: TRBV28; cdr3_aa: CASSFRGLRHTNEQFF
j_call: TRBJ1-2; cdr3_length: 16; v_call: TRBV18; cdr3_aa: CASSRSGTGINYGYTF
j_call: TRBJ2-3; cdr3_length: 14; v_call: TRBV24-1; cdr3_aa: CATSATGRTDTQYF
j_call: TRBJ1-3; cdr3_length: 14; v_call: TRBV11-3; cdr3_aa: CASSLGTSGNTIYF
j_call: TRBJ1-1; cdr3_length: 14; v_call: TRBV27; cdr3_aa: CASRDRDRGTEAFF
j_call: TRBJ2-2; cdr3_length: 15; v_call: TRBV14; cdr3_aa: CASSRRDMPPGELFF
j_call: TRBJ2-3; cdr3_length: 17; v_call: TRBV4-1; cdr3_aa: CASSQDPGGRWTDTQYF
j_call: TRBJ2-1; cdr3_length: 13; v_call: TRBV14; cdr3_aa: CASSQDLGGAQFF
j_call: TRBJ1-3; cdr3_length: 14; v_call: TRBV4-3; cdr3_aa: CASSPDRGRNTIYF
j_call: TRBJ2-2; cdr3_length: 15; v_call: TRBV7-8; cdr3_aa: CASSLGAGYTGELFF
j_call: TRBJ2-7; cdr3_length: 14; v_call: TRBV10-3; cdr3_aa: CAIRTSGGTYEQYF
j_call: TRBJ2-5; cdr3_length: 18; v_call: TRBV4-2; cdr3_aa: CASSPRLAGGPGQETQYF
j_call: TRBJ1-3; cdr3_length: 13; v_call: TRBV30; cdr3_aa: CAGRGRDGNTIYF
j_call: TRBJ1-2; cdr3_length: 16; v_call: TRBV7-2; cdr3_aa: CASSPPAGQGDYGYTF